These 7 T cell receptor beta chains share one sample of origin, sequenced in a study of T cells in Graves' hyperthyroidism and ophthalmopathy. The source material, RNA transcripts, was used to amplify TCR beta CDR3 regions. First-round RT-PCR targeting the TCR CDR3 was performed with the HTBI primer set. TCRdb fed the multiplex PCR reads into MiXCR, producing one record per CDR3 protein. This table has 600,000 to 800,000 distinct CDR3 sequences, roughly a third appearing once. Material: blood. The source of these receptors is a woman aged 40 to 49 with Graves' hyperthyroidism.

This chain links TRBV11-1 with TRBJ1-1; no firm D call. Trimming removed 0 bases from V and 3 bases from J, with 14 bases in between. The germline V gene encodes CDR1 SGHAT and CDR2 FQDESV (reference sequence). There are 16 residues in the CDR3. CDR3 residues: CASSLAGNYGYTEAFF. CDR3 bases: TGTGCCAGCAGCTTAGCGGGGAACTATGGCTACACTGAAGCTTTCTTT.

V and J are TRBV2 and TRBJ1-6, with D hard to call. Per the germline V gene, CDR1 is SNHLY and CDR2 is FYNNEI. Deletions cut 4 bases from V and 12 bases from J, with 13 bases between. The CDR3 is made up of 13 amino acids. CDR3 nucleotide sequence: TGTGCCAGCAGTGTGGGCAGGAATAGACCCCTCCACTTT. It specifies CASSVGRNRPLHF.

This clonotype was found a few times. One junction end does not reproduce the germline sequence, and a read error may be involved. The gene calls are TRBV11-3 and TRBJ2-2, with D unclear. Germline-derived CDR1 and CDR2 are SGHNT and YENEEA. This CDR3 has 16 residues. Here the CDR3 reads CASSQELRANTGELFF. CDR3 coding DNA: TGCGCCAGCAGCCAAGAACTAAGAGCGAACACCGGGGAGCTGTTTTTT.

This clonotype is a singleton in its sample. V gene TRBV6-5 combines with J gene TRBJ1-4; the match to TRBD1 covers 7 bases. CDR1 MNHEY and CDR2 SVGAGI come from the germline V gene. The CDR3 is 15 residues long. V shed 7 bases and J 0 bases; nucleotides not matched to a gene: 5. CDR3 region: CASTRTGSTNEKLFF. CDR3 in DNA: TGTGCCAGCACCCGGACAGGTTCAACTAATGAAAAACTGTTTTTT.

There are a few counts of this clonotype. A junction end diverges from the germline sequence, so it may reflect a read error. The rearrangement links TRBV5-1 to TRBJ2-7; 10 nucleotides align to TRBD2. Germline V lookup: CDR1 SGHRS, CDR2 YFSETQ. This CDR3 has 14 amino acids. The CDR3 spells CASSFTGTSAEQYF. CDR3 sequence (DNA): TGCGCTAGCAGCTTTACCGGGACTAGCGCCGAGCAGTACTTC.

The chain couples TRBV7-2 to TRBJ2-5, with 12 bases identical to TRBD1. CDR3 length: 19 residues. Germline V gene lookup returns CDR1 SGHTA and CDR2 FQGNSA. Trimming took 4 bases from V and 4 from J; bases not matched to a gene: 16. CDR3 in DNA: TGTGCCAGCAGCTCTAGCCGACGAGCGGGACAGGGGGCGCGAGAGACCCAGTACTTC. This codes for CASSSSRRAGQGARETQYF. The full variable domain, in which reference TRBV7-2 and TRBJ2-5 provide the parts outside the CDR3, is GAGVSQSPSNKVTEKGKDVELRCDPISGHTALYWYRQSLGQGLEFLIYFQGNSAPDKSGLPSDRFSAERTGGSVSTLTIQRTQQEDSAVYLCASSSSRRAGQGARETQYFGPGTRLLVL.

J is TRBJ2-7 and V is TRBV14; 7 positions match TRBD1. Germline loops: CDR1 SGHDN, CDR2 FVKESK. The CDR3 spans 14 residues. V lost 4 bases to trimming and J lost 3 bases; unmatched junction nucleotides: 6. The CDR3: CASSLGTAYYEQYF. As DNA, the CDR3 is TGTGCCAGCAGCCTGGGGACAGCATACTACGAGCAGTACTTC. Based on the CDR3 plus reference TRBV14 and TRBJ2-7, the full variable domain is EAGVTQFPSHSVIEKGQTVTLRCDPISGHDNLYWYRRVMGKEIKFLLHFVKESKQDESGMPNNRFLAERTGGTYSTLKVQPAELEDSGVYFCASSLGTAYYEQYFGPGTRLTVT.